This passage covers 15 T cell receptor beta chains from one sample sequenced in a study of cytomegalovirus exposure and HLA in healthy donors. 13 Jbeta primers and 60 Vbeta primers were used for the PCR. The data were produced by immunoSEQ multiplex PCR, yet TCRdb's version contains in-frame clones alone and is incomplete. The repertoire holds some 150,000 clones, with approximately 80% as singletons. Sequenced input: PBMCs. The receptors shown here come from a woman aged 40-49 years in good health and CMV-seropositive.

The chain recombines TRBV27 with TRBJ2-5; 7 nucleotides agree with TRBD1. CDR1 is MNHEY, CDR2 SMNVEV, per germline (reference sequence). Trimming at V came to 0 bases and at J to 5 bases, leaving 12 bases not matched to a gene. This CDR3 has 17 residues. CDR3 amino acids: CASSLSGALTGLETQYF. DNA of the CDR3: TGTGCCAGCAGTTTATCGGGGGCTCTGACAGGGCTGGAGACCCAGTACTTC.

The chain links TRBV30 to TRBJ2-1; D gene uncertain. With 0 bases removed from V and 10 bases from J, the gap between germline ends came to 7 bases. CDR1 and CDR2 from the germline V gene are GTSNPN and SVGIG (reference sequence). The CDR3 consists of 11 residues. Here the CDR3 reads CAWSVDREQFF. The CDR3, as DNA: TGTGCCTGGAGTGTAGATCGGGAGCAGTTCTTC.

V is TRBV9 and J is TRBJ2-7; 12 nucleotides match TRBD1. V shed 2 bases, J shed 5 bases, and the junction held 5 bases outside the gene matches. Per the germline V gene, CDR1 is SGDLS and CDR2 is YYNGEE. This CDR3 contains 15 residues. As DNA, the CDR3 is TGTGCCAGCAGCGTCGGGACAGGGGGCGGCCACGAGCAGTACTTC. Translating gives CASSVGTGGGHEQYF.

This chain connects TRBV7-8 to TRBJ2-1; 7 bases fit TRBD2. Per germline, CDR1 SGHVS and CDR2 FQNEAQ. CDR3 length: 18 amino acids. V dropped 1 base and J dropped 8; count of bases not matched to a gene: 17. CDR3 nucleotides: TGTGCCAGCAGCTTAGGCAAATCAAGGACTAGTTCCACCCATGAGCAGTTCTTC. Its translation: CASSLGKSRTSSTHEQFF.

The chain is built from TRBV11-2 and TRBJ1-4; a possible D gene is TRBD1 (5 bases). CDR1 is SGHAT, CDR2 FQNNGV, per germline. The V and J ends lost 5 bases and 1 base respectively, with 17 bases between them. The CDR3 covers 17 residues. CDR3 protein: CASSPRMQGITNEKLFF. The CDR3 bases are TGTGCCAGCAGCCCAAGGATGCAGGGAATAACTAATGAAAAACTGTTTTTT.

V and J are TRBV5-1 and TRBJ2-3, with 7 bases aligning to TRBD2. This CDR3 comprises 16 residues. J was trimmed by 4 bases and V by 2 bases; bases with no gene match: 10. CDR1 SGHRS and CDR2 YFSETQ come from the germline V gene. Here the CDR3 reads CASSFGWGGSADTQYF. CDR3 in DNA: TGCGCCAGCAGCTTCGGCTGGGGGGGTAGTGCAGATACGCAGTATTTT.

This chain joins TRBV7-9 and TRBJ2-1; maybe TRBD2 (5 bases). V was shortened by 7 bases and J by 0 bases, with 16 bases between the two germline ends. Germline CDR1 reads SEHNR; CDR2 reads FQNEAQ (reference sequence). The CDR3 is made up of 16 amino acids. Here the CDR3 DNA reads TGTGCCAGCACCAGGTGGCGAACTAGCTCCTACAATGAGCAGTTCTTC. The encoded protein is CASTRWRTSSYNEQFF.

The rearrangement joins TRBV5-1 to TRBJ2-5, with D perhaps matching TRBD2 (6 bases). V was shortened by 3 bases and J by 4 bases, with 13 bases between the two germline ends. The CDR3 covers 14 residues. The germline gives CDR1 SGHRS, CDR2 YFSETQ. The CDR3 nucleotides read TGCGCCAGCAGCTCCCCCGCGGAGGGAGAGACCCAGTACTTC. Encoded protein: CASSSPAEGETQYF. Full variable domain (missing parts from reference TRBV5-1 and TRBJ2-5): KAGVTQTPRYLIKTRGQQVTLSCSPISGHRSVSWYQQTPGQGLQFLFEYFSETQRNKGNFPGRFSGRQFSNSRSEMNVSTLELGDSALYLCASSSPAEGETQYFGPGTRLLVL.

CDR3 region: CASSPRQGGTMGWYEQYF. The CDR3 DNA follows: TGCGCCAGCAGCCCTCGACAGGGGGGAACGATGGGGTGGTACGAGCAGTACTTC. The rearrangement links TRBV5-1 to TRBJ2-7; 9 positions agree with TRBD1. This CDR3 region has 18 residues. V shed 4 bases, J shed 4 bases, and the junction held 18 bases outside the gene matches. From germline, CDR1 is SGHRS and CDR2 YFSETQ. Supplemented by reference TRBV5-1 and TRBJ2-7, the full variable domain reads KAGVTQTPRYLIKTRGQQVTLSCSPISGHRSVSWYQQTPGQGLQFLFEYFSETQRNKGNFPGRFSGRQFSNSRSEMNVSTLELGDSALYLCASSPRQGGTMGWYEQYFGPGTRLTVT.

The genes are TRBV10-1 and TRBJ2-1; 9 nucleotides align to TRBD1. V shed 4 bases, J shed 4 bases, and the junction held 17 bases outside the gene matches. CDR3 length: 19 residues. The germline CDR1 and CDR2 sequences are WNHNN and SYGVQD (reference sequence). The CDR3 is CASSGGQGPKSGIYNEQFF. The CDR3 coding sequence is TGCGCCAGCAGTGGGGGACAGGGCCCGAAAAGCGGGATTTACAATGAGCAGTTCTTC.

This rearrangement joins TRBV29-1 to TRBJ2-3; TRBD1 is a possible D gene (6 bases). The CDR3 spans 15 residues. V was shortened by 5 bases and J by 2 bases, with 17 bases between the two germline ends. Per the germline V gene, CDR1 is SQVTM and CDR2 is ANQGSEA. The CDR3: CSVSPGHPTTDTQYF. In DNA form, the CDR3 reads TGCAGCGTTTCCCCGGGACACCCTACCACAGATACGCAGTATTTT.

The rearrangement joins TRBV4-1 to TRBJ2-1; D unclear. This CDR3 spans 13 amino acids. Trimming pared 3 bases from V and 2 bases from J, leaving 5 bases between. Germline CDR1 and CDR2: MGHRA and YSYEKL. This CDR3 reads CASSHPPYNEQFF. DNA for the CDR3: TGCGCCAGCAGCCACCCTCCCTACAATGAGCAGTTCTTC.

This rearrangement joins TRBV5-6 to TRBJ1-2; the match to TRBD1 covers 10 bases. CDR3 length equals 17 residues. The V and J ends lost 1 base and 7 bases, in that order; junction bases with no gene match: 13. CDR1 SGHDT and CDR2 YYEEEE come from the germline V gene. For the CDR3, the DNA is TGTGCCAGCAGCTTGCCTCGACAGGGGGCGAAAGGTCGTGGCTACACCTTC. Translation: CASSLPRQGAKGRGYTF.

The CDR3 sequence: CATSSGLGRVENEQFF. CDR3 bases: TGTGCCACCAGCAGCGGTTTAGGTCGGGTGGAGAATGAGCAGTTCTTC. The J gene is TRBJ2-1, the V gene TRBV15; D call uncertain. The CDR3 loop spans 16 amino acids. V was shortened by 3 bases and J by 7 bases, with 19 bases between the two germline ends. Germline V gene lookup returns CDR1 LNHNV and CDR2 YYDKDF (reference sequence). The full variable domain, completed using reference TRBV15 and TRBJ2-1, is DAMVIQNPRYQVTQFGKPVTLSCSQTLNHNVMYWYQQKSSQAPKLLFHYYDKDFNNEADTPDNFQSRRPNTSFCFLDIRSPGLGDTAMYLCATSSGLGRVENEQFFGPGTRLTVL.

J is TRBJ1-3 and V is TRBV7-9; D unclear. The V gene lost 5 bases and the J gene lost 0 bases, with 11 bases spanning the gap. There are 15 residues in the CDR3. Germline assignment: CDR1 SEHNR and CDR2 FQNEAQ (reference sequence). CDR3 region: CASSPSSYSGNTIYF. The CDR3 nucleotides are TGTGCCAGCAGCCCCTCTAGCTACTCTGGAAACACCATATATTTT. Full variable domain (remainder filled in from reference TRBV7-9 and TRBJ1-3): DTGVSQNPRHKITKRGQNVTFRCDPISEHNRLYWYRQTLGQGPEFLTYFQNEAQLEKSRLLSDRFSAERPKGSFSTLEIQRTEQGDSAMYLCASSPSSYSGNTIYFGEGSWLTVV.